What follows describes a single T cell receptor (beta chain). The antigen is not known. The sample has other DNA sequences that encode this CDR3 too. This sample was taken from a study of shared clonotypes between healthy human individuals. Whole-study results and caveats: Four donors held about 5% of naive CD4 clonotypes in common. Estimated richness values were generally larger in naive subsets than in memory subsets. Clonotype sharing among donors was expected to depend on sequencing depth.

The V and J ends lost 3 bases and 3 bases respectively, with 5 bases between them. From germline, CDR1 is MNHNS and CDR2 SASEGT. CDR3 length: 12 amino acids. Repertoires were generated with immunoSEQ multiplex PCR, while TCRdb's copy carries only in-frame clones and drops some. Among roughly 2.2 million clones listed, less than 95% were seen once. The clonotype originates from a man younger than 35 in good health. Some clones in this sample may be carry-over from other donors' samples. Input material: naive CD4+ T cells from PBMCs. Subset reported: CD45RA+ positively selected. The rearrangement uses TRBV6-1 and TRBJ1-2; D ambiguous. The CDR3 spells CASSEGHYGYTF. The CDR3 DNA reads TGTGCCAGCAGTGAGGGTCACTATGGCTACACCTTC.